The clone carrying this T cell receptor (beta chain) appeared a few times. Antigen unknown. Template-switching 5'RACE yielded the TCR cDNA; a universal primer site and UMIs were added in the process. A single record per CDR3 protein comes from TCRdb applying MiXCR to the 5' RACE reads. The data hold about 550,000 distinct CDR3 sequences, with approximately 21% observed a single time. The data originate from a study of T cells after yellow fever vaccination. Overall study findings and caveats: Weaker in magnitude, the secondary response showed a faster peak on day 5 versus 15. The study noted that FACS-sorted repertoires could contain abundant clonotypes contaminating from the bulk population. After the booster, 96% of CD4 and about 90% of CD8 primary-response clones were re-detected.

This specimen was PBMCs, taken 15 days after the yellow fever booster vaccination. The receptor was derived from a man aged 25-45 years who received the YFV17D yellow fever vaccine.

CDR3 in amino acids: CSAYGTSGIYNEQFF. The CDR3 DNA is TGCAGTGCGTACGGGACTAGCGGGATCTACAATGAGCAGTTCTTC. The chain recombines TRBV20-1 with TRBJ2-1, with 13 positions matching TRBD2. With V trimmed by 6 bases and J by 3 bases, 5 bases remained unmatched. CDR1 is DFQATT, CDR2 SNEGSKA, per germline (reference sequence). The CDR3 contains 15 residues.